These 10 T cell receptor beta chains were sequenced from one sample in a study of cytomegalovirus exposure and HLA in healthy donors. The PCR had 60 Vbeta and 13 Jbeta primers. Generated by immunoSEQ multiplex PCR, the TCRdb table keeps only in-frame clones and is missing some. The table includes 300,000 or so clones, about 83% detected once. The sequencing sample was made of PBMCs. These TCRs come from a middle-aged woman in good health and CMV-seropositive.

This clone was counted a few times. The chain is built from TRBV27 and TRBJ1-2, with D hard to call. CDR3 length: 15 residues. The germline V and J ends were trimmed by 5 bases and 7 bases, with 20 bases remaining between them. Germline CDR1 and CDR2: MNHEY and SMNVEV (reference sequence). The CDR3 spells CASSPQGGRDFGYTF. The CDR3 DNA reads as TGTGCCAGCAGTCCCCAAGGAGGGAGGGATTTTGGCTACACCTTC.

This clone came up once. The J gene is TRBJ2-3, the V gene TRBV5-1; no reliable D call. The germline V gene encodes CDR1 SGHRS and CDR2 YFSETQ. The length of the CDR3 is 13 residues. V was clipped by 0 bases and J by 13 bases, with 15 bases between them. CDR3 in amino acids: CASSLVSDSWEYF. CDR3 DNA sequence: TGCGCCAGCAGCTTGGTGTCGGATAGCTGGGAGTATTTT.

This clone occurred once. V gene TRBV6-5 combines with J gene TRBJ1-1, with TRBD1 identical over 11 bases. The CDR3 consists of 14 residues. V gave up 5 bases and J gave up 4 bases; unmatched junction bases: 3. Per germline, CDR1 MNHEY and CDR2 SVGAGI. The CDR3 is CASSEGTGGTEAFF. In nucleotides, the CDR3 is TGTGCCAGCAGTGAAGGGACAGGGGGCACTGAAGCTTTCTTT.

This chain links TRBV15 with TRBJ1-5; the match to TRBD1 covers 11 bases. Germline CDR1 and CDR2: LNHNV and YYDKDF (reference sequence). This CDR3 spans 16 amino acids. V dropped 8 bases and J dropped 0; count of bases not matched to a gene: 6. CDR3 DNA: TGTGCCACCTCCGGGACAGGGGGTTATAGCAATCAGCCCCAGCATTTT. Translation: CATSGTGGYSNQPQHF.

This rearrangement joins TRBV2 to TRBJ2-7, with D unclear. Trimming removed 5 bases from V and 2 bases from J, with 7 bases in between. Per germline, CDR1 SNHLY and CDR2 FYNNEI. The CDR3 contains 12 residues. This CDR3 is CASSIEAYEQYF. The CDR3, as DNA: TGTGCCAGCAGTATAGAAGCCTACGAGCAGTACTTC.

The DNA for the CDR3 is TGTGCCTGGAGTCGGGATGGAGGGCGGTACACCGGGGAGCTGTTTTTT. Translating it yields CAWSRDGGRYTGELFF. J is TRBJ2-2 and V is TRBV30; D is possibly TRBD2 (6 bases). The CDR3 consists of 16 residues. The germline V gene encodes CDR1 GTSNPN and CDR2 SVGIG (reference sequence). V lost 2 bases to trimming and J lost 3 bases, with 16 bases between them.

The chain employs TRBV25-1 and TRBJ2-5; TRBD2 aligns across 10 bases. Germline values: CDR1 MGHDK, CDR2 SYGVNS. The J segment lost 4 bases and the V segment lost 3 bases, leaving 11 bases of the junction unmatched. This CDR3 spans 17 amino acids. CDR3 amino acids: CASSEWASGSRGETQYF. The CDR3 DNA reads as TGTGCCAGCAGTGAGTGGGCTAGCGGGAGTAGGGGAGAGACCCAGTACTTC.

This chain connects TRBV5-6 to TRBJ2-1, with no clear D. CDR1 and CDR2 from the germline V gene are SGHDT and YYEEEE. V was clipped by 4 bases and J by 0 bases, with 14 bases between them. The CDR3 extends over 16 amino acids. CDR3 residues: CASSLARFGSYNEQFF. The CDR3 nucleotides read TGTGCCAGCAGCCTCGCCCGGTTCGGCTCCTACAATGAGCAGTTCTTC.

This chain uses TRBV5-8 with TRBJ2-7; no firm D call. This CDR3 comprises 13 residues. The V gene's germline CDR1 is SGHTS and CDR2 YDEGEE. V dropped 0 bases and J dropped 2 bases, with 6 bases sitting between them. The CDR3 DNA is TGTGCCAGCAGCTTGGAACAGACCTACGAGCAGTACTTC. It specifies CASSLEQTYEQYF.

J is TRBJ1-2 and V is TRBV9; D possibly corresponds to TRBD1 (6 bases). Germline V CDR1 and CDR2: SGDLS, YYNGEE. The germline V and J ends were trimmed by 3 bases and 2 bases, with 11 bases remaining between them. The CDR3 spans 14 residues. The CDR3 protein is CASSGPGENYGYTF. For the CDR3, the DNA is TGTGCCAGCAGCGGGCCAGGGGAAAACTATGGCTACACCTTC.